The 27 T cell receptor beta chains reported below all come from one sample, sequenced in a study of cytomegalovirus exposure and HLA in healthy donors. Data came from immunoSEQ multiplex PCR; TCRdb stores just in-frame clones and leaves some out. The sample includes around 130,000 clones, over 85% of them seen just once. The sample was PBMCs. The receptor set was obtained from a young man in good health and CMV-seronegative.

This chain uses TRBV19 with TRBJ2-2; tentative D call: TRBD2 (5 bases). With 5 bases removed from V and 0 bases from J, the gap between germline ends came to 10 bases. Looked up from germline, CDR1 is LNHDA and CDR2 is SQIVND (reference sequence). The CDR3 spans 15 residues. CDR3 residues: CASSWRTANTGELFF. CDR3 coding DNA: TGTGCCAGTAGTTGGAGGACTGCGAACACCGGGGAGCTGTTTTTT.

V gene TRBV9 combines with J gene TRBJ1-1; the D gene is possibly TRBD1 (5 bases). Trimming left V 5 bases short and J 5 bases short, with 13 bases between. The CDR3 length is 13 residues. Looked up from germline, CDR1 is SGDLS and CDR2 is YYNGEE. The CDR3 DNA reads TGTGCCAGCAGTGGGGCTCCGGGTACTGAAGCTTTCTTT. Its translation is CASSGAPGTEAFF.

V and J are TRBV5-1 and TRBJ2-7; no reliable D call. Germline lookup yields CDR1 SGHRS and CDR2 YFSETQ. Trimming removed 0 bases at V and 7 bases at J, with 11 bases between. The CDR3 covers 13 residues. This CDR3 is CASSLVGGAEQYF. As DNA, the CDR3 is TGCGCCAGCAGCTTGGTTGGCGGAGCTGAGCAGTACTTC.

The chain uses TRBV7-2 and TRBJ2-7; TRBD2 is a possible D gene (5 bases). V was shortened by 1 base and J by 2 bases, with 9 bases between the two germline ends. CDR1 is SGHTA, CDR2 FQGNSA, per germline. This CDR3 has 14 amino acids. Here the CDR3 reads CASSLGDGTYEQYF. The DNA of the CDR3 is TGTGCCAGCAGCTTAGGAGACGGGACCTACGAGCAGTACTTC. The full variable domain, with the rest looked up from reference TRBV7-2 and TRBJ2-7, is GAGVSQSPSNKVTEKGKDVELRCDPISGHTALYWYRQSLGQGLEFLIYFQGNSAPDKSGLPSDRFSAERTGGSVSTLTIQRTQQEDSAVYLCASSLGDGTYEQYFGPGTRLTVT.

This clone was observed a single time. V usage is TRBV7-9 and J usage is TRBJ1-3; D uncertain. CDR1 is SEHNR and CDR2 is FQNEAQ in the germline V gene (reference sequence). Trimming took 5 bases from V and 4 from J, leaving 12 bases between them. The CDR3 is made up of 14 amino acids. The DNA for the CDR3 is TGTGCCAGCAGCAAAGAGGTGTCGGGAAACACCATATATTTT. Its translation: CASSKEVSGNTIYF.

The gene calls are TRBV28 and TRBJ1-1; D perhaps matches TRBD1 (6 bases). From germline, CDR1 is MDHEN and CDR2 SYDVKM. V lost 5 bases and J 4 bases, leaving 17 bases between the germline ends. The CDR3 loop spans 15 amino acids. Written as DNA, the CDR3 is TGTGCCAGCAGTGCCGACAGGCCTAGGGGCACTGAAGCTTTCTTT. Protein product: CASSADRPRGTEAFF.

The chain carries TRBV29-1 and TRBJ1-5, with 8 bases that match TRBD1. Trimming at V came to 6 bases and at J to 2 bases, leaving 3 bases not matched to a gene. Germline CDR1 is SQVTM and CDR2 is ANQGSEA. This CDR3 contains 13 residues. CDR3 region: CSVQGAGNQPQHF. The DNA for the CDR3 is TGCAGCGTCCAGGGGGCCGGCAATCAGCCCCAGCATTTT.

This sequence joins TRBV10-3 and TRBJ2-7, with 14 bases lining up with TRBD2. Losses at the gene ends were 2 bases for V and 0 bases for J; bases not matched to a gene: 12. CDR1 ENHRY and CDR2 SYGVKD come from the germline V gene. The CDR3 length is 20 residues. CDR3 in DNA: TGTGCCATCAGTGAGGGGACTAGCGGGGGTGGGATCTCAAGCTCCTACGAGCAGTACTTC. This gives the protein CAISEGTSGGGISSSYEQYF.

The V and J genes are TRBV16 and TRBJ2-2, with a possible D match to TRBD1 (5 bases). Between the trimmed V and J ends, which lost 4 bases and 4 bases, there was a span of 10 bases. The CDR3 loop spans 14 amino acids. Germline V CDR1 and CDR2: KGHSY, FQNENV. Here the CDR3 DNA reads TGTGCCAGCAGCCCACGGCAGGGCACCGGGGAGCTGTTTTTT. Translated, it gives CASSPRQGTGELFF.

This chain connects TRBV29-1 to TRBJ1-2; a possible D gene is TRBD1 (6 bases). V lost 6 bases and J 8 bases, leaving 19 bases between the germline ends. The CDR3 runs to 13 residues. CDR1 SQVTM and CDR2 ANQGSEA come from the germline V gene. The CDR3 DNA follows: TGCAGCGTCGGTCCCGAGGGGGTCAAAGGCTACACCTTC. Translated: CSVGPEGVKGYTF. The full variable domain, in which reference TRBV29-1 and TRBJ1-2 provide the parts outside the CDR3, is SAVISQKPSRDICQRGTSLTIQCQVDSQVTMMFWYRQQPGQSLTLIATANQGSEATYESGFVIDKFPISRPNLTFSTLTVSNMSPEDSSIYLCSVGPEGVKGYTFGSGTRLTVV.

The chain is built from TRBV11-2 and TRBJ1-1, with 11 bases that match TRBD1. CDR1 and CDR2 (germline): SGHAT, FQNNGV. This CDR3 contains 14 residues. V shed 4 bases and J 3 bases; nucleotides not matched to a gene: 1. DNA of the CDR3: TGTGCCAGCAGCTCGGGACAGGGGGACACTGAAGCTTTCTTT. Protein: CASSSGQGDTEAFF. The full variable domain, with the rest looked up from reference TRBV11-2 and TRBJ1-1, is EAGVAQSPRYKIIEKRQSVAFWCNPISGHATLYWYQQILGQGPKLLIQFQNNGVVDDSQLPKDRFSAERLKGVDSTLKIQPAKLEDSAVYLCASSSGQGDTEAFFGQGTRLTVV.

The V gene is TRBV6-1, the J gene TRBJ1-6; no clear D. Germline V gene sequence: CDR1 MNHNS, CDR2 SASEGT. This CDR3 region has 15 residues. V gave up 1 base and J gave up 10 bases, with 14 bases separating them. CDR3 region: CASSEVGSRRSPLHF. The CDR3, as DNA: TGTGCCAGCAGTGAAGTGGGCAGTCGGAGGTCACCCCTCCACTTT.

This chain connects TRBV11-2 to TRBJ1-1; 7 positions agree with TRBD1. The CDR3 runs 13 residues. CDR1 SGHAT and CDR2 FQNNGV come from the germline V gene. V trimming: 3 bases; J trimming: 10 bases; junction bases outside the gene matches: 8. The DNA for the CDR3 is TGTGCCAGCAGCTTCCCACAGGGGCAAAGAGCTTTCTTT. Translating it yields CASSFPQGQRAFF.

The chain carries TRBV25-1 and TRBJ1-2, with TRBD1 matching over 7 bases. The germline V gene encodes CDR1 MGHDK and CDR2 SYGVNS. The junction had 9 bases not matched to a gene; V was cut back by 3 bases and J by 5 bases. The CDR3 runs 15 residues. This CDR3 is CASSDGTGERYGYTF. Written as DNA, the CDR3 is TGTGCCAGCAGTGATGGAACAGGGGAACGGTATGGCTACACCTTC.

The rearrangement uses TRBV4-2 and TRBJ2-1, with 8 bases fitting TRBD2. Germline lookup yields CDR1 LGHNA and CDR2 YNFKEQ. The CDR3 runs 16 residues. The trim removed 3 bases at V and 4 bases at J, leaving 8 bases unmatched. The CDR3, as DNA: TGTGCCAGCAGCCAGAGTGGCGGGGGGAGGTACAATGAGCAGTTCTTC. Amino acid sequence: CASSQSGGGRYNEQFF.

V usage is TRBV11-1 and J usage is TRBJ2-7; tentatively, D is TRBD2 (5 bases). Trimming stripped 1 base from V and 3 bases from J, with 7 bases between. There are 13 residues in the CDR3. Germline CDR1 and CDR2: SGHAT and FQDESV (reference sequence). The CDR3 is CASSLGTHYEQYF. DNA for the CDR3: TGTGCCAGCAGCTTAGGGACTCACTACGAGCAGTACTTC.

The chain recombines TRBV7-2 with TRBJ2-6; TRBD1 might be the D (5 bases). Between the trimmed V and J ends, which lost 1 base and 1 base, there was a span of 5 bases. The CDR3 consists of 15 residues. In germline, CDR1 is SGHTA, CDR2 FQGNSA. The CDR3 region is CASSLEGSGANVLTF. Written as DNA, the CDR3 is TGTGCCAGCAGCTTAGAGGGGTCTGGGGCCAACGTCCTGACTTTC.

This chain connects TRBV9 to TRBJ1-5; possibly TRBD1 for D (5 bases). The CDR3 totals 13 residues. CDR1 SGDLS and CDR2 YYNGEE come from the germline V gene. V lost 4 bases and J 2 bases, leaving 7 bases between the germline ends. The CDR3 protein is CASSWGGNQPQHF. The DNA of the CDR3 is TGTGCCAGCAGCTGGGGGGGCAATCAGCCCCAGCATTTT.

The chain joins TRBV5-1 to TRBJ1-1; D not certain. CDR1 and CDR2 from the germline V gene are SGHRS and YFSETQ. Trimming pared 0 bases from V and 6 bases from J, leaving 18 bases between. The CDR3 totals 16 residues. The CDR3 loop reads CASSLEKGEGQPEAFF. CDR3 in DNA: TGCGCCAGCAGCTTGGAAAAGGGAGAAGGGCAACCTGAAGCTTTCTTT.

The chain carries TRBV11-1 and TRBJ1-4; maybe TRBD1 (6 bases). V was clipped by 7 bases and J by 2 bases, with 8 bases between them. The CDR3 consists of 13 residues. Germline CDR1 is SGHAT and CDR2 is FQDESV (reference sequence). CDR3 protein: CASTGGTNEKLFF. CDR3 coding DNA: TGTGCCAGCACGGGGGGCACTAATGAAAAACTGTTTTTT.

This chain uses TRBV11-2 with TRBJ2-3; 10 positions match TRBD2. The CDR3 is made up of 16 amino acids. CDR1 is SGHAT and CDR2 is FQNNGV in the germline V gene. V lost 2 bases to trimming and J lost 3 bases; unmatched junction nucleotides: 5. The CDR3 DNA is TGTGCCAGCAGCTTAACTAGCGGGGTACTTACAGATACGCAGTATTTT. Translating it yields CASSLTSGVLTDTQYF.

CDR3 DNA sequence: TGCGCCAGCAGCCTAGGACAAGAGACCCAGTACTTC. Amino acids: CASSLGQETQYF. This chain joins TRBV5-1 and TRBJ2-5; D unresolved. CDR3 length equals 12 residues. Germline V gene data show CDR1 as SGHRS and CDR2 as YFSETQ. Trimming pared 4 bases from V and 2 bases from J, leaving 6 bases between.

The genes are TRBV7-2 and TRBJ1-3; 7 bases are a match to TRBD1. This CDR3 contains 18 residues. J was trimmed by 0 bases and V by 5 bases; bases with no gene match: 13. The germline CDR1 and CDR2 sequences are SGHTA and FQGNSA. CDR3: CASSLESDRVTSGNTIYF. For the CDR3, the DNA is TGTGCCAGCAGCCTAGAATCAGACAGGGTGACCTCTGGAAACACCATATATTTT.

CDR3 sequence: CASSYTLVGRGYEQYF. The CDR3 DNA sequence: TGTGCCAGCAGTTACACCCTCGTTGGCAGGGGATACGAGCAGTACTTC. The chain employs TRBV6-5 and TRBJ2-7; D may be TRBD1 (6 bases). Germline-derived CDR1 and CDR2 are MNHEY and SVGAGI. The V end lost 2 bases, the J end lost 4 bases, and 18 bases lay between the germline ends. This CDR3 is 16 amino acids long.

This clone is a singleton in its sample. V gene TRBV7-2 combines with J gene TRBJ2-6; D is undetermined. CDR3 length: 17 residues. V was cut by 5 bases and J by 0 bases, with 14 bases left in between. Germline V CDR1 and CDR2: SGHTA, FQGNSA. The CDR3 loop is CASSTLRLSSGANVLTF. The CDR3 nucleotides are TGTGCCAGCAGCACCCTCAGGCTGAGCTCTGGGGCCAACGTCCTGACTTTC.

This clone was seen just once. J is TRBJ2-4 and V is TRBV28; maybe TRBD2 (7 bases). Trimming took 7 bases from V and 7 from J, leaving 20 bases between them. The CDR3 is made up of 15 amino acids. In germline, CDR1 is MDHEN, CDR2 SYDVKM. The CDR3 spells CASTLGGGAPNIQYF. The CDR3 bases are TGTGCCAGCACCCTCGGTGGGGGGGCTCCCAACATTCAGTACTTC.

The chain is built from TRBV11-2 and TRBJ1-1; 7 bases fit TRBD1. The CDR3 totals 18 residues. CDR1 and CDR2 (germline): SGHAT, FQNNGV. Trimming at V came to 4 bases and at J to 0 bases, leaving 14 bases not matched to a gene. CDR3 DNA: TGTGCCAGCAGCTCACACCCCGAGGGACAGAGCCTGAACACTGAAGCTTTCTTT. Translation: CASSSHPEGQSLNTEAFF.